This TCR beta chain was documented in a study of beta chain features in type 1 diabetes. Study-wide points: All four CD4+ subsets from Type 1 diabetes patients carried moderately but significantly shorter TCRB CDR3s. High-TCR-expressing cells could be over-represented by cDNA sequencing. Comparison showed that naive, central memory and Treg TCRB repertoires appeared more similar among patients than among healthy donors.

Every bit of the isolated RNA underwent reverse transcription, so sequencing read expressed TCRB transcripts. The assay was immunoSEQ multiplex PCR, and TCRdb's table has in-frame clones only and misses some. Altogether approximately 170,000 clones are present, 6.5% to 9.5% being singletons, with the ten largest covering approximately 0.85%. Germline CDR1 is MGHDK and CDR2 is SYGVNS. V lost 4 bases and J lost 8; bases outside the gene matches: 9. This CDR3 has 14 amino acids. Every donor had blood drawn once into heparin, approximately 120 mL on average. CD4+ cells of the naive, central memory, regulatory and stem cell-like memory types were sorted via CD45RO/CCR7/CD25/CD127/CD95/CD27. Note on this clone: The antigen remains unidentified.

Input material: central memory CD4+ T cells from blood. J is TRBJ1-1 and V is TRBV25-1; TRBD1 aligns across 8 bases. The clonotype was recovered from a woman aged 40 to 50 with type 1 diabetes. The CDR3 sequence is CASSAHQDRDEAFF. CDR3 nucleotide sequence: TGTGCCAGCAGTGCACACCAGGACAGGGACGAAGCTTTCTTT.